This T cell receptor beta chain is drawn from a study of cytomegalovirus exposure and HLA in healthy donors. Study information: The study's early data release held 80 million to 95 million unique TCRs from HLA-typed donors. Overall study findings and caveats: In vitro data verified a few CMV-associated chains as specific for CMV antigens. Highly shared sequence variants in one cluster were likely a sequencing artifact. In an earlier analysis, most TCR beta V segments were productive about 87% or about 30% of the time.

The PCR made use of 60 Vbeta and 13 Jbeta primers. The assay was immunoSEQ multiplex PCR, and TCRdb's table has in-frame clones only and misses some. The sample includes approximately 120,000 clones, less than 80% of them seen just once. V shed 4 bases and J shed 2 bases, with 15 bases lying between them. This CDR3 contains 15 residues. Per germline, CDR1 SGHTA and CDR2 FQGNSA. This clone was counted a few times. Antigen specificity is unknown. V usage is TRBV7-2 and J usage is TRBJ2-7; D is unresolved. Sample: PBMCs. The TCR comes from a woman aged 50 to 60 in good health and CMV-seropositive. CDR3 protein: CASSSPSYSAYEQYF. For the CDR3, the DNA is TGTGCCAGCAGCTCCCCCTCTTATTCGGCCTACGAGCAGTACTTC.